This T cell receptor (beta chain) originates from a study of blood T cell repertoires in COVID-19. Overall study context: Italy, Spain and the United States were the sources of the convalescent and acute COVID-19 samples.

In its sample, this clone was seen a few times. Method: immunoSEQ multiplex PCR; TCRdb's copy keeps in-frame clones and lacks some. The data show roughly 35,000 clones, roughly 84% seen once. In germline, CDR1 is GTSNPN, CDR2 SVGIG (reference sequence). After removal of 5 bases from V and 1 base from J, the junction contained 4 bases not matched to a gene. The CDR3 is made up of 13 amino acids. The sequenced sample consisted of peripheral blood. V usage is TRBV30 and J usage is TRBJ1-1, with TRBD1 matching over 7 bases. The TCR originated in a man between 60 and 70 years old with active COVID-19. The CDR3 DNA reads as TGTGCCTGGGAGGGGACAGCGAACACTGAAGCTTTCTTT. Translating it yields CAWEGTANTEAFF.